These T cell receptor beta chains were read from a single sample in a study of radiation and T cells in renal cell carcinoma. Here immunoSEQ multiplex PCR was the method, and the copy in TCRdb shows in-frame clones only, minus some. The data hold approximately 65,000 clones, with over 65% observed a single time. This specimen was blood, taken from a patient whose treatment included radiotherapy and nephrectomy. These receptor sequences come from a man between 60 and 75 years old with renal cell carcinoma. CDR3s include the opening cysteine and the closing phenylalanine or tryptophan. Fields, in order: J gene, clone size, V gene, CDR3 protein. A row's size may be missing; if present it is once, few, many or a size class.

J: TRBJ2-1; size: NA; V: TRBV6-5; CDR3: CASSYGGAVNEQFF
J: TRBJ1-1; size: NA; V: TRBV6-5; CDR3: CASSVRGAGTEAFF
J: TRBJ1-1; size: NA; V: TRBV15; CDR3: CATRDSEMNTEAFF
J: TRBJ1-1; size: NA; V: TRBV12-5; CDR3: CASGSRVTRGVNTEAFF
J: TRBJ1-4; size: NA; V: TRBV7-6; CDR3: CASSLGQGSEKLFF
J: TRBJ1-2; size: once; V: TRBV4-2; CDR3: CASSQETINYGYTF
J: TRBJ2-2; size: NA; V: TRBV7-9; CDR3: CASRGGWTGTNTGELFF
J: TRBJ2-5; size: NA; V: TRBV9; CDR3: CASSVGNGQETQYF
J: TRBJ1-1; size: NA; V: TRBV7-9; CDR3: CASSFAATEAFF
J: TRBJ2-1; size: NA; V: TRBV19; CDR3: CASSKVRTSGGAFEQFF
J: TRBJ2-1; size: NA; V: TRBV7-9; CDR3: CASSLDRRDNEQFF
J: TRBJ2-3; size: NA; V: TRBV15; CDR3: CATLKGSHPSTDTQYF
J: TRBJ1-4; size: NA; V: TRBV11-3; CDR3: CASSQVSNEKLFF
J: TRBJ2-6; size: once; V: TRBV5-5; CDR3: CASSLRDRGFSGANVLTF
J: TRBJ2-3; size: NA; V: TRBV7-2; CDR3: CASSPRIGSTDTQYF
J: TRBJ2-5; size: NA; V: TRBV4-1; CDR3: CASSQGRLHSANQETQYF
J: TRBJ2-7; size: NA; V: TRBV11-2; CDR3: CASSLDSRGSYEQYF
J: TRBJ1-1; size: few; V: TRBV5-6; CDR3: CASSRTENTEAFF
J: TRBJ2-3; size: NA; V: TRBV6-1; CDR3: CASSEHQRGVADTQYF
J: TRBJ1-6; size: NA; V: TRBV4-3; CDR3: CASSQDGRYSPLHF
J: TRBJ1-3; size: NA; V: TRBV27; CDR3: CASSLSVGNTIYF
J: TRBJ2-5; size: NA; V: TRBV5-1; CDR3: CASSLRTDQETQYF
J: TRBJ2-3; size: NA; V: TRBV30; CDR3: CAGNMRVRTDTQYF
J: TRBJ1-2; size: few; V: TRBV7-9; CDR3: CASSPGTAIGGYTF
J: TRBJ1-1; size: NA; V: TRBV14; CDR3: CASSQQGQSPDNRAFF
J: TRBJ2-5; size: NA; V: TRBV7-2; CDR3: CASSLGLADFQETQYF
J: TRBJ2-2; size: NA; V: TRBV6-6; CDR3: CASSSPLGPRELFF
J: TRBJ2-7; size: once; V: TRBV6-1; CDR3: CASSVVNTYEQYF
J: TRBJ1-3; size: NA; V: TRBV6-1; CDR3: CASSEKTPGAFGNTIYF
J: TRBJ2-5; size: NA; V: TRBV7-2; CDR3: CASSIPSGQETQYF
J: TRBJ2-4; size: NA; V: TRBV7-8; CDR3: CASRDRKNIQYF
J: TRBJ1-2; size: NA; V: TRBV19; CDR3: CASSIGRGDGYTF
J: TRBJ2-7; size: NA; V: TRBV5-1; CDR3: CASSLGGTGGMYEQYF
J: TRBJ1-4; size: NA; V: TRBV7-2; CDR3: CASSLGPGGREKLFF
J: TRBJ1-1; size: NA; V: TRBV27; CDR3: CASSPKQGSTEAFF
J: TRBJ1-4; size: NA; V: TRBV7-9; CDR3: CASSLDFGGDEKLFF
J: TRBJ1-5; size: NA; V: TRBV5-1; CDR3: CASSLVPGNYQPQHF
J: TRBJ1-2; size: NA; V: TRBV6-5; CDR3: CASSYAGGSLNGYTF
J: TRBJ2-1; size: NA; V: TRBV20-1; CDR3: CSASRYSEQFF
J: NA; size: NA; V: TRBV9; CDR3: CASSPQGGSSYEQYF